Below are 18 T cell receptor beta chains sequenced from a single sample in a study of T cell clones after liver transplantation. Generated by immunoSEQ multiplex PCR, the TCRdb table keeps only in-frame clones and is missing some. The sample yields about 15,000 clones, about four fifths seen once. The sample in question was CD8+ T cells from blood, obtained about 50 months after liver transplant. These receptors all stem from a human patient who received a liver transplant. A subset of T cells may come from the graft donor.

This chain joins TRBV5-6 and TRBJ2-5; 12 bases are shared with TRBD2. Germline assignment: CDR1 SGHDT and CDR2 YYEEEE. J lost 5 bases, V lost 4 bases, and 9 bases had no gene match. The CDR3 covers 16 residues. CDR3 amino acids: CASSPGTSGYRETQYF. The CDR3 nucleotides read TGTGCCAGCAGCCCCGGGACTAGCGGGTATCGGGAGACCCAGTACTTC.

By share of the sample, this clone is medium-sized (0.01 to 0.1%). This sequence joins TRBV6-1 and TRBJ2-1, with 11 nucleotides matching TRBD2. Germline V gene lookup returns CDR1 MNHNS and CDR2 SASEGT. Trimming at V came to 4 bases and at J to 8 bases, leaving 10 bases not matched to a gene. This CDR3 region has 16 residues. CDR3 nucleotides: TGTGCCAGCAGTGTAGGTAGCGGGAGGGCCGGGGATGAGCAGTTCTTC. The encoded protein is CASSVGSGRAGDEQFF.

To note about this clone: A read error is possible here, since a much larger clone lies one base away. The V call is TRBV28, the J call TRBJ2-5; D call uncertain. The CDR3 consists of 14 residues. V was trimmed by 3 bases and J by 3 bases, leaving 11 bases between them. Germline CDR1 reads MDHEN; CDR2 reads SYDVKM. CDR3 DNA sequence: TGTGCCAGCAGTTTGGGCCCCCGGGAAGAGACCCAGTACTTC. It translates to CASSLGPREETQYF.

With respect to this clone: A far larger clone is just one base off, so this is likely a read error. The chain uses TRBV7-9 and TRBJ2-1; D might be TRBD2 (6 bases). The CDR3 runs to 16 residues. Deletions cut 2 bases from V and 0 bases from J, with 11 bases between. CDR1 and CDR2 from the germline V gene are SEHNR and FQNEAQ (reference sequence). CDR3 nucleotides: TGTGCCAGCAGCTTAACGGGGGTTAGCTCCTACAATGAGCAGTTCTTC. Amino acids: CASSLTGVSSYNEQFF.

The CDR3 region has the DNA TGTGCCAGCAGTTTGAACAGGGGGCGCAAAGATACGCAGTATTTT. It encodes CASSLNRGRKDTQYF. The chain joins TRBV28 to TRBJ2-3, with 9 bases that match TRBD1. CDR3 length: 15 residues. Germline lookup yields CDR1 MDHEN and CDR2 SYDVKM. Trimming cost V 3 bases and J 5 bases; bases outside gene matches: 6.

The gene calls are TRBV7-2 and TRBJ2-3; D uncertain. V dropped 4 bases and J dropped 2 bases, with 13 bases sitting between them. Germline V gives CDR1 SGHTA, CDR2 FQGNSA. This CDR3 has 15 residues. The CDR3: CASSSLPRPTDTQYF. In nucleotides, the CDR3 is TGTGCCAGCAGCTCCCTTCCCCGTCCCACAGATACGCAGTATTTT.

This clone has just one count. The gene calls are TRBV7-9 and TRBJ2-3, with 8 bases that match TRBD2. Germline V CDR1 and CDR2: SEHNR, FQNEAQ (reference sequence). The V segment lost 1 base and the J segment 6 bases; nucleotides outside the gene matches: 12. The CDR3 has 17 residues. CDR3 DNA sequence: TGTGCCAGCAGCTTAGGGACCCGGGAGGGCGATTGGGATACGCAGTATTTT. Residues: CASSLGTREGDWDTQYF. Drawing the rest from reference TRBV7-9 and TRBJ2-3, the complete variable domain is DTGVSQNPRHKITKRGQNVTFRCDPISEHNRLYWYRQTLGQGPEFLTYFQNEAQLEKSRLLSDRFSAERPKGSFSTLEIQRTEQGDSAMYLCASSLGTREGDWDTQYFGPGTRLTVL.

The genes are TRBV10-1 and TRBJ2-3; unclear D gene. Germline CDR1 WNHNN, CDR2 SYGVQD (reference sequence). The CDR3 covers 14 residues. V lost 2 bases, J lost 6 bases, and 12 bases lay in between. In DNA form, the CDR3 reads TGCGCCAGCAGTGAGGAATGGGCAGGCGATACGCAGTATTTT. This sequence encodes CASSEEWAGDTQYF.

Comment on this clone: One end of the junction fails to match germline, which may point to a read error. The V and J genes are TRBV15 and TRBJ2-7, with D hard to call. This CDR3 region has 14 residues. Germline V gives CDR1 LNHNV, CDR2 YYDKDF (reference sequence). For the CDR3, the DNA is TGTGCCACCAGCAGAGACCAATTCCCCCCCACGCTAGGTTTC. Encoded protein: CATSRDQFPPTLGF. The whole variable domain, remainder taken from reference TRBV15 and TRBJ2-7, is DAMVIQNPRYQVTQFGKPVTLSCSQTLNHNVMYWYQQKSSQAPKLLFHYYDKDFNNEADTPDNFQSRRPNTSFCFLDIRSPGLGDTAMYLCATSRDQFPPTLGFGPGTRLTVT.

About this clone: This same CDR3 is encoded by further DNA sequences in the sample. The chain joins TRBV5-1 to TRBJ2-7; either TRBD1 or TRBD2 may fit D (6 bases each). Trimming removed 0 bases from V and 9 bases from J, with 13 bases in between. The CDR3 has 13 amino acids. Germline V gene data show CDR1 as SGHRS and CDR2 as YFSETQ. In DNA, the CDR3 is TGCGCCAGCAGCTTGGCCGAGGGGGGTGTGCAGTACTTC. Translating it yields CASSLAEGGVQYF.

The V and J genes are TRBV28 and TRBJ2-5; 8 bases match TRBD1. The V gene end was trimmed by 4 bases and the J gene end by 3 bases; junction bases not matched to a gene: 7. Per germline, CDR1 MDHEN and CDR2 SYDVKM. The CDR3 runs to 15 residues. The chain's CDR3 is CASSSRTGWEETQYF. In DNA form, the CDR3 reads TGTGCCAGCAGTTCTAGGACAGGGTGGGAAGAGACCCAGTACTTC.

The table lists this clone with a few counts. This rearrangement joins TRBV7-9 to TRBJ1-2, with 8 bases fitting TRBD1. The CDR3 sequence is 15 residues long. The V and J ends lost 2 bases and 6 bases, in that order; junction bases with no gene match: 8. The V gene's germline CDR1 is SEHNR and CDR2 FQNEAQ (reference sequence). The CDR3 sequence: CASSLKGQVFHGYTF. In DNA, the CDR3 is TGTGCCAGCAGCTTAAAGGGACAGGTCTTTCATGGCTACACCTTC.

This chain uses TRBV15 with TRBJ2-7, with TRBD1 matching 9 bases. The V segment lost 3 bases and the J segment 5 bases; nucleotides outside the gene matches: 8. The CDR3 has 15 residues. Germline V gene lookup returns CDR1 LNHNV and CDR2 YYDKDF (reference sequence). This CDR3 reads CATSRDRGTQNEQYF. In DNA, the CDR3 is TGTGCCACCAGCAGGGACAGGGGTACGCAGAACGAGCAGTACTTC.

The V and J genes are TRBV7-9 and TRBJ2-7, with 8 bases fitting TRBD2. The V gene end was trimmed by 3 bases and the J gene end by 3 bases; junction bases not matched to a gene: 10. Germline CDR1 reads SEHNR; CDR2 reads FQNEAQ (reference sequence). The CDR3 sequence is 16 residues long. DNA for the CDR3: TGTGCCAGCAGCTTCTCACTTAGCGGGACCCTCTACGAGCAGTACTTC. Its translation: CASSFSLSGTLYEQYF.

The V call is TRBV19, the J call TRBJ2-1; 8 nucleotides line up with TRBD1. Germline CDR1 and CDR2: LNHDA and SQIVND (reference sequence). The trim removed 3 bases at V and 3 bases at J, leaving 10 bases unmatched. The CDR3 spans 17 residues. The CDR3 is CASSIRLWDRFYNEQFF. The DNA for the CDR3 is TGTGCCAGTAGTATCAGGCTTTGGGACAGGTTCTACAATGAGCAGTTCTTC.

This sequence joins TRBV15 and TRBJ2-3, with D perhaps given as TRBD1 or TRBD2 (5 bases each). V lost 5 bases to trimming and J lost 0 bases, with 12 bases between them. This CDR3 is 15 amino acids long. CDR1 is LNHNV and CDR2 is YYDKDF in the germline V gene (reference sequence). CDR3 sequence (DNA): TGTGCCACCAGCTCGGGACGGGCAAGCACAGATACGCAGTATTTT. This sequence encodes CATSSGRASTDTQYF.

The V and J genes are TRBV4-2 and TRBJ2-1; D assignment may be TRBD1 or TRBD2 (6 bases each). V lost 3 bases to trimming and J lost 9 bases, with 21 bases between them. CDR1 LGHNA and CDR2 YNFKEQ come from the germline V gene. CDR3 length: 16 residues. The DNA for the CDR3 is TGTGCCAGCAGCCACTCAACGAGGGGGGCCGACTTTGAGCAGTTCTTC. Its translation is CASSHSTRGADFEQFF.

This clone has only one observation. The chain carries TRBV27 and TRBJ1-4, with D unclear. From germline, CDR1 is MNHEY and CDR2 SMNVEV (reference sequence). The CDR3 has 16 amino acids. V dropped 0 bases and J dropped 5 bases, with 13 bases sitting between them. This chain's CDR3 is CASSLSVGNRNEKLFF. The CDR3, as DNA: TGTGCCAGCAGTTTATCGGTCGGCAATCGGAATGAAAAACTGTTTTTT.